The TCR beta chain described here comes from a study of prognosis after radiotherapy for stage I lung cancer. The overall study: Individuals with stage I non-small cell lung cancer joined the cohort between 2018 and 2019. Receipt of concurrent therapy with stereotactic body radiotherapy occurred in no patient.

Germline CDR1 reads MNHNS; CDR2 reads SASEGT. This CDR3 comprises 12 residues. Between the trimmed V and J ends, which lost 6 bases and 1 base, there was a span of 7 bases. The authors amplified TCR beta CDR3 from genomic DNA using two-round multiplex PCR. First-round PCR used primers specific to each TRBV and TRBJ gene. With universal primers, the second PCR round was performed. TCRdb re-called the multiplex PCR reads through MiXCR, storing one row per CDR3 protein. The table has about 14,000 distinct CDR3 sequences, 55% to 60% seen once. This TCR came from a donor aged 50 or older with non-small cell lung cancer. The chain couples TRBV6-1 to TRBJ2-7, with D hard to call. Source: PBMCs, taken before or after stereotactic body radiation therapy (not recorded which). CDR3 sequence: CASSLESYEQYF. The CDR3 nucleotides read TGTGCCAGCAGCCTGGAGTCCTACGAGCAGTACTTC.